These 29 T cell receptor beta chains were all obtained from the same sample, sequenced in a study of cytomegalovirus exposure and HLA in healthy donors. Vbeta (60) and Jbeta (13) primers were used in the PCR. The assay was immunoSEQ multiplex PCR, and TCRdb's table has in-frame clones only and misses some. Of under 200,000 clones listed, roughly 72% were seen once; the top ten hold about 2.1%. Sequenced sample: PBMCs. These receptors were obtained from a woman in her thirties in good health and CMV-seropositive.

This sequence joins TRBV5-6 and TRBJ2-7, with D perhaps TRBD1 (5 bases). This CDR3 has 14 residues. CDR1 and CDR2 (germline): SGHDT, YYEEEE. Deletions cut 1 base from V and 6 bases from J, with 14 bases between. CDR3 sequence reads: CASSLWAPGPEQYF. CDR3 bases: TGTGCCAGCAGCTTGTGGGCTCCAGGGCCCGAGCAGTACTTC.

The chain combines TRBV10-1 with TRBJ2-5; D call uncertain. Germline values: CDR1 WNHNN, CDR2 SYGVQD (reference sequence). This CDR3 spans 13 amino acids. V shed 6 bases and J shed 1 base, with 9 bases lying between them. The CDR3 sequence: CASSVGPQETQYF. The CDR3 nucleotides read TGCGCCAGCAGCGTCGGTCCCCAAGAGACCCAGTACTTC.

The rearrangement uses TRBV5-6 and TRBJ1-5; 9 bases line up with TRBD1. V dropped 2 bases and J dropped 3; count of bases not matched to a gene: 6. Germline values: CDR1 SGHDT, CDR2 YYEEEE. The CDR3 is 16 amino acids. CDR3 loop: CASSFTQGALNQPQHF. The CDR3 bases are TGTGCCAGCAGCTTTACACAGGGGGCCCTCAATCAGCCCCAGCATTTT.

The rearrangement joins TRBV19 to TRBJ2-3; TRBD1 agrees at 8 bases. Unmatched junction bases numbered 8, after V lost 6 bases and J lost 0 bases. Per germline, CDR1 LNHDA and CDR2 SQIVND (reference sequence). The CDR3 totals 16 residues. CDR3 DNA: TGTGCCAGTAGGGGTGACAGGGGATACAGCACAGATACGCAGTATTTT. It encodes CASRGDRGYSTDTQYF.

The J gene is TRBJ1-2, the V gene TRBV19; 8 nucleotides align to TRBD1. The J segment lost 7 bases and the V segment lost 6 bases, leaving 13 bases of the junction unmatched. The CDR3 totals 15 residues. Germline V gene data show CDR1 as LNHDA and CDR2 as SQIVND (reference sequence). DNA of the CDR3: TGTGCCAGTAGCTTCGGGACAGGACCCACTAGTGGCTACACCTTC. Translating gives CASSFGTGPTSGYTF.

The V gene is TRBV30, the J gene TRBJ1-1; D is unclear. Germline V CDR1 and CDR2: GTSNPN, SVGIG (reference sequence). The CDR3 runs to 14 residues. V was cut by 4 bases and J by 6 bases, with 18 bases left in between. CDR3 nucleotides: TGTGCCTGGAAACGCGTAGCTGGGTTCTCTGAAGCTTTCTTT. Encoded protein: CAWKRVAGFSEAFF.

The chain is built from TRBV29-1 and TRBJ1-1; 7 nucleotides align to TRBD1. Germline assignment: CDR1 SQVTM and CDR2 ANQGSEA. CDR3 size: 13 residues. V shed 6 bases and J 3 bases; nucleotides not matched to a gene: 7. The chain's CDR3 is CSVGRQGDTEAFF. The CDR3 DNA is TGCAGCGTGGGACGACAGGGTGACACTGAAGCTTTCTTT.

V gene TRBV5-1 combines with J gene TRBJ2-5, with 8 bases that match TRBD1. Germline V gene lookup returns CDR1 SGHRS and CDR2 YFSETQ. The CDR3 is made up of 14 amino acids. V lost 4 bases and J lost 2; bases outside the gene matches: 4. As DNA, the CDR3 is TGCGCCAGCAGCCGGACAGGGATACAAGAGACCCAGTACTTC. Amino acids: CASSRTGIQETQYF.

This clone was recorded a few times. The same CDR3 arises from other DNA sequences in this sample as well. CDR3 bases: TGCGCCAGCAGCTTGGTGGGAGATTACTCCTACAATGAGCAGTTCTTC. This sequence encodes CASSLVGDYSYNEQFF. The genes are TRBV5-1 and TRBJ2-1; D perhaps matches TRBD2 (5 bases). Trimming shortened V by 0 bases and J by 0 bases, and 10 bases separated the two germline ends. Germline assignment: CDR1 SGHRS and CDR2 YFSETQ. This CDR3 is 16 amino acids long. The whole variable domain, remainder taken from reference TRBV5-1 and TRBJ2-1, is KAGVTQTPRYLIKTRGQQVTLSCSPISGHRSVSWYQQTPGQGLQFLFEYFSETQRNKGNFPGRFSGRQFSNSRSEMNVSTLELGDSALYLCASSLVGDYSYNEQFFGPGTRLTVL.

This clone was recorded only once. This sequence joins TRBV5-4 and TRBJ1-1; 10 nucleotides agree with TRBD1. V shed 2 bases and J 4 bases; nucleotides not matched to a gene: 8. Germline CDR1 reads SGHNT; CDR2 reads YYREEE (reference sequence). The CDR3 spans 16 residues. In DNA form, the CDR3 reads TGTGCCAGCAGCTTTCGACGTGGACAGGGGGGCACTGAAGCTTTCTTT. This translates into CASSFRRGQGGTEAFF.

The J gene is TRBJ1-5, the V gene TRBV7-2; perhaps TRBD1 as D (6 bases). The germline V gene encodes CDR1 SGHTA and CDR2 FQGNSA. V was trimmed by 4 bases and J by 2 bases, leaving 18 bases between them. The CDR3 totals 17 residues. The CDR3 loop reads CASSSGGGGAGNQPQHF. DNA for the CDR3: TGTGCCAGCAGCTCGGGGGGAGGGGGGGCGGGCAATCAGCCCCAGCATTTT. The variable domain in full, with the rest retrieved from reference TRBV7-2 and TRBJ1-5, is GAGVSQSPSNKVTEKGKDVELRCDPISGHTALYWYRQSLGQGLEFLIYFQGNSAPDKSGLPSDRFSAERTGGSVSTLTIQRTQQEDSAVYLCASSSGGGGAGNQPQHFGDGTRLSIL.

The genes are TRBV30 and TRBJ2-1; 10 nucleotides match TRBD2. The CDR3 is 13 residues long. CDR1 and CDR2 (germline): GTSNPN, SVGIG (reference sequence). J lost 6 bases, V lost 4 bases, and 3 bases had no gene match. CDR3 in DNA: TGTGCCTGGAACCCTAGCGGGGGCAATGAGCAGTTCTTC. Its translation is CAWNPSGGNEQFF.

This chain links TRBV9 with TRBJ2-5; 7 bases fit TRBD2. The V gene end was trimmed by 4 bases and the J gene end by 4 bases; junction bases not matched to a gene: 4. The CDR3 length is 13 residues. Germline loops: CDR1 SGDLS, CDR2 YYNGEE. The CDR3 DNA follows: TGTGCCAGCAGCAGAGGGAGGGGAGAGACCCAGTACTTC. Translated, it gives CASSRGRGETQYF.

The chain couples TRBV28 to TRBJ1-2; the match to TRBD1 covers 7 bases. Looked up from germline, CDR1 is MDHEN and CDR2 is SYDVKM. The CDR3 spans 14 residues. With V trimmed by 6 bases and J by 7 bases, 11 bases remained unmatched. CDR3: CASRGQGGFLGYTF. The CDR3 bases are TGTGCCAGCAGGGGGCAGGGGGGATTTCTTGGCTACACCTTC.

This chain uses TRBV2 with TRBJ2-5, with D uncertain. The assigned J gene may be wrong: the sequence end matches TRBJ2-7 better. The CDR3 spans 18 residues. Germline V gives CDR1 SNHLY, CDR2 FYNNEI. The DNA of the CDR3 is TGTGCCAGCAGTATCCCTAATTCCGGAACCCTGGGCTCCTACGAGCAGTACTTC. This codes for CASSIPNSGTLGSYEQYF.

This clone has only one observation. The chain is built from TRBV29-1 and TRBJ2-3; D is ambiguous. This CDR3 spans 11 amino acids. Trimming removed 8 bases at V and 3 bases at J, with 9 bases between. Per germline, CDR1 SQVTM and CDR2 ANQGSEA. DNA for the CDR3: TGCAGCTTTTCCAATACAGATACGCAGTATTTT. This gives the protein CSFSNTDTQYF.

The chain links TRBV30 to TRBJ1-3; no definite D call. CDR1 is GTSNPN, CDR2 SVGIG, per germline (reference sequence). Trimming removed 3 bases from V and 0 bases from J, with 9 bases in between. CDR3 length: 14 amino acids. CDR3 sequence reads: CAWRVRSSGNTIYF. CDR3 DNA: TGTGCCTGGAGGGTGCGGAGCTCTGGAAACACCATATATTTT.

The count of this clone is one. The V gene is TRBV6-1, the J gene TRBJ2-1; 9 bases agree with TRBD2. Trimming took 8 bases from V and 5 from J; bases not matched to a gene: 10. The CDR3 sequence is 15 residues long. Germline loops: CDR1 MNHNS, CDR2 SASEGT. The CDR3 bases are TGTGCCAGCCGGGCACGCGGGGGGGCAAACAATGAGCAGTTCTTC. Its protein product is CASRARGGANNEQFF.

The chain couples TRBV6-5 to TRBJ2-1, with 10 bases that match TRBD1. The CDR3 covers 15 residues. Germline V gives CDR1 MNHEY, CDR2 SVGAGI. With 6 bases clipped from V and 4 bases from J, the junction kept 6 bases outside the gene matches. The CDR3 DNA reads TGTGCCAGCAGCCGGGGACAGGGGTTGTACAATGAGCAGTTCTTC. Translation gives CASSRGQGLYNEQFF.

Only one count was recorded for this clone. The V call is TRBV7-9, the J call TRBJ2-7, with a tentative D call TRBD2 (6 bases). V was pared by 5 bases and J by 2 bases, with 10 bases between. The V gene's germline CDR1 is SEHNR and CDR2 FQNEAQ (reference sequence). This CDR3 region has 13 residues. CDR3 nucleotide sequence: TGTGCCAGCAGCCTGGGGACTGCCTACGAGCAGTACTTC. Protein product: CASSLGTAYEQYF.

The V call is TRBV10-3, the J call TRBJ1-2, with unresolved D. This CDR3 is built from 13 residues. Trimming left V 6 bases short and J 6 bases short, with 14 bases between. The germline CDR1 and CDR2 sequences are ENHRY and SYGVKD. This chain's CDR3 is CAISPERKDGYTF. The CDR3 DNA is TGTGCCATCAGCCCAGAGAGGAAGGATGGCTACACCTTC.

The chain couples TRBV5-1 to TRBJ1-2; 7 bases are a match to TRBD1. This CDR3 is 16 amino acids long. CDR1 is SGHRS, CDR2 YFSETQ, per germline. V was pared by 0 bases and J by 3 bases, with 8 bases of the junction left unmatched. The CDR3 DNA reads TGCGCCAGCAGCTTGGGAGGGGGCTCCACCGACTATGGCTACACCTTC. It specifies CASSLGGGSTDYGYTF.

The chain carries TRBV7-9 and TRBJ2-3, with D perhaps matching TRBD1 (6 bases). The CDR3 length is 12 residues. CDR1 is SEHNR, CDR2 FQNEAQ, per germline (reference sequence). The V end was cut by 2 bases, the J end by 14 bases, with 14 bases between. The CDR3 spells CASSLTGSSSYF. The CDR3 bases are TGTGCCAGCAGCTTAACAGGGAGCTCCTCGTATTTT. Combining the CDR3 with reference TRBV7-9 and TRBJ2-3 gives the whole variable domain DTGVSQNPRHKITKRGQNVTFRCDPISEHNRLYWYRQTLGQGPEFLTYFQNEAQLEKSRLLSDRFSAERPKGSFSTLEIQRTEQGDSAMYLCASSLTGSSSYFGPGTRLTVL.

The J gene is TRBJ1-1, the V gene TRBV4-3; D remains ambiguous. The CDR3 has 15 amino acids. Trimming stripped 4 bases from V and 2 bases from J, with 14 bases between. CDR1 LGHNA and CDR2 YSLEER come from the germline V gene. The CDR3 loop reads CASSLVPAGNTEAFF. CDR3 bases: TGCGCCAGCAGCCTAGTTCCGGCGGGTAACACTGAAGCTTTCTTT.

This chain connects TRBV9 to TRBJ1-3, with TRBD1 matching 8 bases. V lost 0 bases and J lost 4; bases outside the gene matches: 3. Germline CDR1 reads SGDLS; CDR2 reads YYNGEE. The CDR3 consists of 15 residues. As DNA, the CDR3 is TGTGCCAGCAGCGTAGCAAGGACAGGGGGAAACACCATATATTTT. It specifies CASSVARTGGNTIYF.

The J gene is TRBJ1-1, the V gene TRBV6-5; 7 bases map to TRBD1. In germline, CDR1 is MNHEY, CDR2 SVGAGI. The CDR3 is made up of 16 amino acids. The J segment lost 5 bases and the V segment lost 0 bases, leaving 9 bases of the junction unmatched. The CDR3 protein is CASSYSPDRAGTEAFF. The CDR3 DNA follows: TGTGCCAGCAGTTACTCTCCTGACAGGGCTGGAACTGAAGCTTTCTTT.

This rearrangement joins TRBV30 to TRBJ2-7; the D gene is possibly TRBD1 (5 bases). The germline V gene has CDR1 GTSNPN and CDR2 SVGIG (reference sequence). Trimming cost V 2 bases and J 2 bases, with 10 bases left between them. CDR3 length equals 13 residues. The CDR3 here is CAWSQGPPYEQYF. Written as DNA, the CDR3 is TGTGCCTGGAGTCAGGGTCCGCCCTACGAGCAGTACTTC.

The chain joins TRBV19 to TRBJ1-3; unclear D gene. Germline values: CDR1 LNHDA, CDR2 SQIVND (reference sequence). The V gene lost 5 bases and the J gene lost 0 bases, with 17 bases spanning the gap. This CDR3 region has 17 residues. CDR3 region: CASSLLPKSYSGNTIYF. The CDR3 DNA reads as TGTGCCAGTAGTCTCCTTCCGAAGTCCTACTCTGGAAACACCATATATTTT.

The chain couples TRBV30 to TRBJ1-6; possibly TRBD1 for D (6 bases). This CDR3 comprises 17 residues. The germline V and J ends were trimmed by 3 bases and 6 bases, with 21 bases remaining between them. Germline CDR1 and CDR2: GTSNPN and SVGIG (reference sequence). The CDR3 region has the DNA TGTGCCTGGAGCTACCGCAGCCGAGGGGGTGGTAATTCACCCCTCCACTTT. It specifies CAWSYRSRGGGNSPLHF.